These 6 T cell receptor beta chains were all obtained from the same sample, sequenced in a study of blood T cell repertoires in COVID-19. Sequenced by immunoSEQ multiplex PCR; TCRdb stores in-frame clones only, minus some. The table includes roughly 190,000 clones, 80% to 90% detected once. The sequencing input was peripheral blood. The source of these receptors is a woman aged 55-75 years with COVID-19, enrolled during active disease.

This clone was recorded at least ten times. The J gene is TRBJ2-7, the V gene TRBV28; TRBD1 agrees at 7 bases. Germline V gene sequence: CDR1 MDHEN, CDR2 SYDVKM. The V segment lost 2 bases and the J segment 2 bases; nucleotides outside the gene matches: 12. The length of the CDR3 is 17 residues. The CDR3 protein is CASSLEEGGSSTYEQYF. The CDR3, as DNA: TGTGCCAGCAGTTTAGAGGAAGGGGGCAGTTCCACCTACGAGCAGTACTTC.

This clone showed up just a few times. This rearrangement joins TRBV3-1 (or the pseudogene TRBV3-2) to TRBJ1-2; D remains ambiguous. V was clipped by 0 bases and J by 1 base, with 12 bases between them. CDR1 and CDR2 from the germline V gene are LGHDT and YNNKEL (reference sequence). The CDR3 covers 16 residues. The CDR3 nucleotides are TGTGCCAGCAGCCAAGATATCGACAATTTTAACTATGGCTACACCTTC. As protein: CASSQDIDNFNYGYTF.

V usage is TRBV24-1 and J usage is TRBJ2-1; 8 bases map to TRBD1. The V gene's germline CDR1 is KGHDR and CDR2 SFDVKD. J lost 6 bases, V lost 4 bases, and 10 bases had no gene match. The length of the CDR3 is 16 residues. The CDR3 loop is CATSDPGQGRGNEQFF. The CDR3 region has the DNA TGTGCCACCAGTGACCCTGGACAGGGTAGAGGCAATGAGCAGTTCTTC.

The J gene is TRBJ1-1, the V gene TRBV5-1, with D maybe TRBD1 (5 bases). The CDR3 spans 13 residues. The germline gives CDR1 SGHRS, CDR2 YFSETQ. Trimming removed 1 base at V and 4 bases at J, with 8 bases between. Here the CDR3 reads CASSLRGSTEAFF. CDR3 bases: TGCGCCAGCAGCTTGCGGGGGAGCACTGAAGCTTTCTTT.

This chain links TRBV7-2 with TRBJ2-4, with a weak D call TRBD1 (6 bases). Germline lookup yields CDR1 SGHTA and CDR2 FQGNSA. V was pared by 5 bases and J by 2 bases, with 22 bases between. The CDR3 extends over 18 amino acids. The CDR3 nucleotides read TGTGCCAGCAGCCGCGGAGGCAGGGGATCTGTGACCAAAAACATTCAGTACTTC. Amino acids: CASSRGGRGSVTKNIQYF.

This sequence joins TRBV30 and TRBJ2-3, with 10 bases that match TRBD2. V gave up 5 bases and J gave up 0 bases; unmatched junction bases: 5. This CDR3 comprises 15 residues. In germline, CDR1 is GTSNPN, CDR2 SVGIG (reference sequence). The CDR3 reads CAWVTSGASTDTQYF. CDR3 coding DNA: TGTGCCTGGGTAACTAGCGGGGCTAGCACAGATACGCAGTATTTT.